These T cell receptor beta chains were read from a single sample in a study of immune cell composition in non-small cell lung cancer. The method was immunoSEQ multiplex PCR; TCRdb's version includes in-frame clones alone and lacks a portion of them. The sample consists of some 9,200 clones, about 63% of them appearing once. Sequencing was done on a sample of lung tumor tissue. Every receptor here comes from a human donor with non-small cell lung cancer. Both conserved end residues are trimmed from each CDR3. Each record gives: J gene, V gene, CDR3 protein.

TRBJ2-5 TRBV5-6 ASSRRTGSQETQY
TRBJ1-1 TRBV7-2 ASSLVARGTEAF
TRBJ2-3 TRBV7-2 ASTLAVQDTQY
TRBJ2-7 TRBV29-1 SAEGVSGEQY
TRBJ1-2 TRBV7-9 ASSLGGNQYGYT
TRBJ2-5 TRBV5-8 ASTKRAPVPQY
TRBJ2-7 TRBV5-1 ASSLEISSLYEQY
TRBJ1-2 TRBV5-4 ASSAYLSYT
TRBJ1-4 TRBV7-2 ASSRRTGGATNEKLF
TRBJ2-7 TRBV5-5 ASSLLSGGGYEQY
TRBJ2-2 TRBV12-2 ASRFERGWYGELF
TRBJ2-3 TRBV25-1 ASSEFRGGTDTQY
TRBJ1-6 TRBV5-1 ASSLGGELNSPLH
TRBJ1-2 TRBV6-5 ASSYSTASHGYT
TRBJ2-5 TRBV11-2 ASRPSGEETQY
TRBJ2-4 TRBV6-6 ASSYSGTPNQY
TRBJ1-1 TRBV6-6 ASSFEGLGSEAF
TRBJ1-5 TRBV6-6 ASRFTGTLPNQPQH
TRBJ1-2 TRBV28 ASSLSGDPLYGYT
TRBJ2-2 TRBV9 ASRRTGELF
TRBJ2-1 TRBV27 ASSSATSGGAGEQF
TRBJ2-4 TRBV7-9 ASSSPPGGLAKNIQY
TRBJ2-1 TRBV12-5 ASGWGSHADEQF
TRBJ1-6 TRBV7-8 ASSLARDSPLH
TRBJ2-3 TRBV7-3 ASSLRRAGQGQPVADTQY
TRBJ2-5 TRBV9 ASSVVEETQY
TRBJ1-1 TRBV7-3 ASSSRRNTEAF
TRBJ2-5 TRBV7-3 ASSLGTSGGSETQY
TRBJ2-7 TRBV10-3 AISDPMKGGSYEQY
TRBJ2-1 TRBV19 ASSIDPGQGYNEQF
TRBJ1-5 TRBV7-9 ASGPTTRFRVYSNQPQH
TRBJ1-1 TRBV2 ASRKDRDTEAF
TRBJ2-2 TRBV12-5 ASGLVGYTGELF
TRBJ1-2 TRBV6-5 ASSYHSYYGYT
TRBJ1-2 TRBV6-5 ASTFLKDRGYGYT